Described below is a single T cell receptor (beta chain) sequence and its context. The data were obtained in a study of T cell changes during pregnancy in multiple sclerosis. Libraries were prepared by immunoSEQ multiplex PCR; TCRdb keeps only in-frame clonotypes and omits some of them. The sample lists about 100,000 clones; more than 90% were seen once. The sequenced sample was peripheral blood, obtained in the second trimester of pregnancy. This receptor was identified in a female donor with multiple sclerosis, enrolled in a pregnancy study.

CDR3 region: CASSTSTGDEKLFF. DNA of the CDR3: TGTGCCAGCAGCACCTCTACAGGGGATGAAAAACTGTTTTTT. This sequence joins TRBV28 and TRBJ1-4; TRBD1 aligns across 7 bases. Germline trimming cut 6 bases from V and 6 bases from J; bases unmatched to any gene: 7. There are 14 residues in the CDR3. Germline V lookup: CDR1 MDHEN, CDR2 SYDVKM.